This T cell receptor beta chain was sequenced in a study of beta chain features in type 1 diabetes (dated by TCRdb to the late 2010s). Notes on the research overall: Mean age, gender distribution, total cell number and subset yield were not different between patients and healthy donors. A total of 100 million to 110 million sorted cells were examined across all samples, and a strong correlation was observed between cell number per subset and RNA yield. In the study, recently diagnosed type 1 diabetes patients and matched healthy donors were compared on the TCRB repertoires of their sorted circulating CD4+ T cell subsets. Whereas all 30 or so donors provided naive and central memory subsets, regulatory and stem cell-like memory subsets were isolated from just 8 patients and roughly 8 healthy donors. Study-wide findings and limitations: A moderate but significant shortening of TCRB CDR3 length was observed in type 1 diabetes patients in all four CD4+ subsets. At VDJ recombination sites, type 1 diabetes patients had fewer insertions and more deleted nucleotides, which implies abnormalities in thymic rearrangement. Because cDNA was sequenced instead of genomic DNA, highly expressing activated cells could be over-represented, though the groups showed no difference in activation or CD3 levels. PCR might favor shorter templates, but patient and control samples were amplified and corrected together, so any skew would affect both groups equally. The naive, central memory and regulatory TCRB repertoires appeared to resemble one another more closely among patients than among healthy donors. HLA sub-analyses involved small numbers of individuals, so any influence of HLA type on TCRB rearrangement remained unresolved.

The entire isolated RNA was reverse transcribed using the High Capacity cDNA Reverse Transcription Kit, and thus expressed TCRB transcripts were sequenced. Deep immunoSEQ sequencing was applied to naive, central memory and regulatory T cell samples, giving an average of roughly 3.5 million total reads per sample. After sorted cells were lysed in RLT buffer, RNA was extracted with DNase-treated RNeasy Micro or Mini kits, with the choice depending on cell number. Each cell subset was processed separately to prevent cross-contamination, with patient and healthy donor samples processed together. The immunoSEQ multiplex PCR was used to amplify TCRB sequences from cDNA, generating 87-bp fragments that spanned the CDR3 region. Sequencing of the amplicons was done on the Illumina HiSeq platform. The source study handled its data this way. PCR bias was computationally corrected using synthetic template baselines, reads within Hamming distance 2 were collapsed, and singletons that could not be merged were discarded. Reads were aligned against IMGT to assign V, D and J genes, CDR3 length and insertions or deletions at six rearrangement sites. Within each subset, clonotype counts were normalized to the number of sorted cells before true diversity and Gini coefficients were calculated with the tcR R package. Repertoire sharing was quantified using the overlap coefficient calculated on TCRB nucleotide sequences. As a proxy for the pre-selection repertoire, out-of-frame TCRB sequences from naive cells were analyzed. TCRdb took this table from immuneACCESS and kept in-frame rearrangements with V and J called. Such tables lack part of the clones; where checked against another copy, unresolved V genes explain under half of the gap, and the rest is unexplained. The V and J calls and clone size come from that table; D and trimming were worked out from the DNA. Recorded for this sample are about 260,000 clones; 68% of them occurred a single time. In total, the top ten clones hold approximately 0.053% of the sample.

Turning to this clone: Its antigen remains unidentified. Base qualities are not recorded, but no much larger clone differs from it by a single base.

Each donor gave one peripheral blood draw, averaging roughly 100 mL, which was collected into heparinised tubes. A BD FACSAria II was used to sort naive, central memory, regulatory and stem cell-like memory CD4+ T cells with a panel that included CD45RO, CCR7, CD25, CD127, CD95 and CD27. All sorted populations exceeded 98% purity. PBMCs were isolated immediately by Lymphoprep density gradient centrifugation and stained directly without culture. So that batch effects would be minimized, each experiment stained and sorted samples in pairs, pairing one healthy donor with one patient. From the cysteine through the phenylalanine, the CDR3 covers 13 amino acids. The read is trimmed to its CDR3 DNA, 39 bases read in frame from base 1. V is reduced by 3 bases and J by 1 base, leaving a spacing of 8 bases between them. CDR1 is given as SQVTM and CDR2 as ANQGSEA, both from the germline V gene.

Sequenced input: naive CD4+ T cells from blood. The sample's cell subset or site label is to be understood as: true naive CD4+ T cells. This clonotype originated in a man aged 25-45 years in good health. The rearranged chain carries TRBV29-1 and TRBJ2-3; the D gene assignment is ambiguous. For the CDR3, the sequence is CSVDRQGTDTQYF. The DNA sequence is as follows: TGCAGCGTTGATCGGCAGGGCACAGATACGCAGTATTTT.